What follows are 8 T cell receptor beta chains derived from one specimen sequenced in a study of PD-L1 blockade in urothelial cancer. Specified time point: pretreatment peripheral blood. Using immunoSEQ multiplex PCR, the repertoire was profiled, and TCRdb retains in-frame clones only, with some absent. This sample has around 79,000 clones; around four fifths occur once, and the top ten carry roughly 6.6%. The sample in question was PBMCs, obtained around atezolizumab (anti-PD-L1) treatment. All receptors come from a man aged 35 to 55 with urothelial cancer.

The J gene is TRBJ1-5, the V gene TRBV28; possible D gene TRBD1, 5 bases. The CDR3 length is 12 residues. With 7 bases removed from V and 8 bases from J, the gap between germline ends came to 12 bases. CDR1 and CDR2 from the germline V gene are MDHEN and SYDVKM. CDR3 nucleotide sequence: TGTGCCAGCAACGCGGGGGGAAAGCCCCAGCATTTT. Translating gives CASNAGGKPQHF.

This chain joins TRBV2 and TRBJ2-4; D is unclear. Germline lookup yields CDR1 SNHLY and CDR2 FYNNEI. Between the trimmed V and J ends, which lost 8 bases and 0 bases, there was a span of 17 bases. This CDR3 comprises 16 residues. The CDR3 sequence is CASGEHGLLAKNIQYF. As DNA, the CDR3 is TGTGCCAGCGGAGAACACGGGTTACTAGCCAAAAACATTCAGTACTTC.

V usage is TRBV6-1 and J usage is TRBJ1-3; D gene unclear. This CDR3 contains 14 residues. Trimming shortened V by 4 bases and J by 0 bases, and 7 bases separated the two germline ends. Looked up from germline, CDR1 is MNHNS and CDR2 is SASEGT. The CDR3 sequence: CASSGLFSGNTIYF. DNA for the CDR3: TGTGCCAGCAGTGGGCTCTTCTCTGGAAACACCATATATTTT.

The rearrangement links TRBV6-6 to TRBJ1-1, with D uncertain. Trimming pared 4 bases from V and 1 base from J, leaving 7 bases between. Germline CDR1 reads MNHNY; CDR2 reads SVGAGI (reference sequence). The CDR3 length is 13 residues. The CDR3 DNA follows: TGTGCCAGCAGTTTAGGAGGGAACACTGAAGCTTTCTTT. This gives the protein CASSLGGNTEAFF.

The CDR3 DNA reads TGTGCCATCCGCGGGCCAGATACGCAGTATTTT. Translation gives CAIRGPDTQYF. The chain joins TRBV28 to TRBJ2-3; tentatively, D is TRBD2 (5 bases). V was clipped by 10 bases and J by 4 bases, with 9 bases between them. Germline CDR1 MDHEN, CDR2 SYDVKM. The length of the CDR3 is 11 residues.

This sequence joins TRBV18 and TRBJ1-1, with D uncertain. The CDR3 runs to 14 residues. Germline-derived CDR1 and CDR2 are KGHSH and LQKENI. Trimming cost V 3 bases and J 5 bases, with 13 bases left between them. CDR3 nucleotides: TGTGCCAGCTCACCGAAGGAGTCTGGAACTGAAGCTTTCTTT. It specifies CASSPKESGTEAFF.

The CDR3 loop reads CASSYSKGQREYF. The CDR3 coding sequence is TGTGCCAGCAGTTACTCGAAGGGACAGCGAGAGTACTTC. The rearrangement uses TRBV6-5 and TRBJ2-7; 7 nucleotides match TRBD1. The junction had 7 bases not matched to a gene; V was cut back by 0 bases and J by 11 bases. Germline values: CDR1 MNHEY, CDR2 SVGAGI. The CDR3 covers 13 residues.

The rearrangement uses TRBV5-4 and TRBJ2-3, with D perhaps TRBD1 (5 bases). The CDR3 consists of 14 residues. Germline assignment: CDR1 SGHNT and CDR2 YYREEE (reference sequence). Trimming stripped 4 bases from V and 1 base from J, with 10 bases between. The CDR3 DNA reads TGTGCCAGCAGCGGGGCACAGGGCACAGATACGCAGTATTTT. The encoded protein is CASSGAQGTDTQYF.